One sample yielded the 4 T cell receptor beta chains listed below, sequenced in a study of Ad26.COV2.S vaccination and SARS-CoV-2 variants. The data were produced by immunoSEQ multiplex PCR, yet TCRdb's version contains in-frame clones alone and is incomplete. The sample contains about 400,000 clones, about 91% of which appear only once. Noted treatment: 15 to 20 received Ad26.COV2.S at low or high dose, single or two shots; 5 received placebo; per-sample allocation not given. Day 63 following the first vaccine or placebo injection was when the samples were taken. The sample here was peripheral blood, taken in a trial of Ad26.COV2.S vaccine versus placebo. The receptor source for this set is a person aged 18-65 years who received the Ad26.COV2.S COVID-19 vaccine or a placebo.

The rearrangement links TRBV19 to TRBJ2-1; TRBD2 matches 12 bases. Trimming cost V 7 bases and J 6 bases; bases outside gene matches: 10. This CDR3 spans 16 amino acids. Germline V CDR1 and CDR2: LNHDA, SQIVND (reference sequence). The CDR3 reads CASTPTSGRIRNEQFF. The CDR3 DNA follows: TGTGCCAGTACTCCAACTAGCGGGAGGATCCGCAATGAGCAGTTCTTC. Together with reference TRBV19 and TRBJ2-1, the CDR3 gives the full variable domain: DGGITQSPKYLFRKEGQNVTLSCEQNLNHDAMYWYRQDPGQGLRLIYYSQIVNDFQKGDIAEGYSVSREKKESFPLTVTSAQKNPTAFYLCASTPTSGRIRNEQFFGPGTRLTVL.

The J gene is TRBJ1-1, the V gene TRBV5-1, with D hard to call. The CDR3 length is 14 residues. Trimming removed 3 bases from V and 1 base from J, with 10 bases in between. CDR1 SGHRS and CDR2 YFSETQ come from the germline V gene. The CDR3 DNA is TGCGCCAGCAGCTCCAAGAACCAGAACACTGAAGCTTTCTTT. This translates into CASSSKNQNTEAFF.

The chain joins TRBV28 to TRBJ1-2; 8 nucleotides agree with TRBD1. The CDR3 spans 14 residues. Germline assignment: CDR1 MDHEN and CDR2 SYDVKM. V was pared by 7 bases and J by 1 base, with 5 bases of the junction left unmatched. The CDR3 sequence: CASTGDRSNYGYTF. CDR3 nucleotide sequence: TGTGCCAGCACTGGGGACAGGAGTAACTATGGCTACACCTTC.

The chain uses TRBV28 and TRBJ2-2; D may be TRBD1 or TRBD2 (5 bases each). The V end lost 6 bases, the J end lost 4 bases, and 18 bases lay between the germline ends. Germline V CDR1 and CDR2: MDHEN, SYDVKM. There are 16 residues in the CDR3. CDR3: CASRTGLVTFTGELFF. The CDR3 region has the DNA TGTGCCAGCAGAACGGGGCTAGTTACTTTCACCGGGGAGCTGTTTTTT.